These 27 T cell receptor beta chains share one sample of origin, sequenced in a study of T cells in Graves' hyperthyroidism and ophthalmopathy. Amplified TCR beta CDR3 regions came from RNA transcripts. The TCR CDR3 was amplified in a first-round RT-PCR using the HTBI primer set. TCRdb ran MiXCR on the multiplex PCR reads and lists one entry per CDR3 protein. The sample lists about 96,000 distinct CDR3 sequences; around 50% were seen once. Material for sequencing was blood. These receptor sequences come from a woman aged 40 to 50 with Graves' hyperthyroidism.

The CDR3 is CAISGVQGYERYF. The DNA of the CDR3 is TGTGCCATCAGTGGCGTACAGGGCTACGAACGGTACTTC. The genes are TRBV10-3 and TRBJ2-7, with D maybe TRBD1 (6 bases). The ends were cut back, 4 bases at V and 12 bases at J, with 19 bases in the middle. CDR1 is ENHRY and CDR2 is SYGVKD in the germline V gene. The CDR3 sequence is 13 residues long.

At least ten counts were recorded for this clonotype. This chain links TRBV28 with TRBJ1-1, with 7 nucleotides matching TRBD1. Germline V gene lookup returns CDR1 MDHEN and CDR2 SYDVKM. The CDR3 has 12 residues. V dropped 5 bases and J dropped 7; count of bases not matched to a gene: 4. In nucleotides, the CDR3 is TGTGCCAGCAGTGGGGGGACAGATGAAGCTTTCTTT. This translates into CASSGGTDEAFF.

At least ten counts were recorded for this clonotype. The rearrangement links TRBV7-2 to TRBJ2-7; D is uncertain. The CDR3 length is 14 residues. Germline-derived CDR1 and CDR2 are SGHTA and FQGNSA. Trimming cost V 5 bases and J 3 bases, with 14 bases left between them. This chain's CDR3 is CASSPDNQLYEQYF. CDR3 DNA sequence: TGTGCCAGCAGCCCTGACAATCAACTCTACGAGCAGTACTTC.

This clonotype was seen ten or more times. This chain uses TRBV7-3 with TRBJ2-2; tentatively, D is TRBD2 (6 bases). CDR1 SGHTA and CDR2 FQGTGA come from the germline V gene. The CDR3 runs 15 residues. With 2 bases removed from V and 1 base from J, the gap between germline ends came to 8 bases. This chain's CDR3 is CASSLGGMNTGELFF. The CDR3 nucleotides are TGTGCCAGCAGCTTAGGGGGGATGAACACCGGGGAGCTGTTTTTT.

CDR3 nucleotide sequence: TGTGCCACCAGTGAAGCGGGCCGAAACACTGAAGCTTTCTTT. Translation gives CATSEAGRNTEAFF. The V and J genes are TRBV24-1 and TRBJ1-1; D unclear. Trimming removed 4 bases at V and 2 bases at J, with 10 bases between. CDR3 size: 14 residues. Germline CDR1 reads KGHDR; CDR2 reads SFDVKD.

On this clonotype itself: A much bigger clone sits one base away, suggesting this may be a read error. The chain combines TRBV5-1 with TRBJ2-7; 9 positions agree with TRBD2. Germline V gene sequence: CDR1 SGHRS, CDR2 YFSETQ. This CDR3 contains 16 residues. The DNA of the CDR3 is TGCGCCGGCAGCTTGCGTTTAGCGGGAGTAACCTACGAGCAGTACTTC. It codes for CAGSLRLAGVTYEQYF.

This clonotype was seen at least ten times. The V and J genes are TRBV6-1 and TRBJ1-3; 9 bases fit TRBD1. The trim removed 5 bases at V and 4 bases at J, leaving 6 bases unmatched. Germline lookup yields CDR1 MNHNS and CDR2 SASEGT. The CDR3 totals 15 residues. CDR3 nucleotides: TGTGCCAGCAGTAAACCCGGGACAGGGGGAAACACCATATATTTT. Its protein product is CASSKPGTGGNTIYF.

To note about this clonotype: The conserved phenylalanine or tryptophan is not found at the CDR3 terminus, so this likely reflects a read error. The V and J genes are TRBV29-1 and TRBJ2-5; D is unclear. The CDR3 contains 11 residues. Per the germline V gene, CDR1 is SQVTM and CDR2 is ANQGSEA. This chain's CDR3 is CSVGTQVTQYS. DNA of the CDR3: TGCAGCGTTGGGACGCAAGTGACCCAGTACTCC.

In its sample, this clonotype was seen many times. V and J are TRBV6-6 and TRBJ1-5; D gene uncertain. CDR1 and CDR2 (germline): MNHNY, SVGAGI (reference sequence). V shed 7 bases and J shed 2 bases, with 15 bases lying between them. The CDR3 length is 15 residues. CDR3 region: CASTIQRGGNQPQHF. The DNA for the CDR3 is TGTGCCAGCACAATACAGCGCGGGGGCAATCAGCCCCAGCATTTT.

This clonotype was counted at least ten times. V gene TRBV7-9 combines with J gene TRBJ2-6; 8 nucleotides match TRBD1. The CDR3 totals 17 residues. The germline CDR1 and CDR2 sequences are SEHNR and FQNEAQ (reference sequence). J gave up 0 bases and V 3 bases, and 4 bases lay outside the gene matches. The CDR3 sequence is CASSFGQGLSGANVLTF. The CDR3 DNA reads as TGTGCCAGCAGCTTTGGACAGGGCCTCTCTGGGGCCAACGTCCTGACTTTC.

The V call is TRBV5-1, the J call TRBJ1-2; D possibly corresponds to TRBD1 (5 bases). V was cut by 0 bases and J by 2 bases, with 11 bases left in between. Germline V gene data show CDR1 as SGHRS and CDR2 as YFSETQ. This CDR3 has 15 residues. DNA for the CDR3: TGCGCCAGCAGCTTGGTTGCGGGGCAAAACTATGGCTACACCTTC. It is translated as CASSLVAGQNYGYTF.

J is TRBJ2-5 and V is TRBV24-1; 7 nucleotides match TRBD1. This CDR3 has 14 residues. Looked up from germline, CDR1 is KGHDR and CDR2 is SFDVKD. J was trimmed by 5 bases and V by 4 bases; bases with no gene match: 6. CDR3 in DNA: TGTGCCACCAGTGAGGCAGGGGGTCGGGAGACCCAGTACTTC. This codes for CATSEAGGRETQYF.

The V call is TRBV6-6, the J call TRBJ1-1, with D uncertain. The V end lost 2 bases, the J end lost 7 bases, and 8 bases lay between the germline ends. Looked up from germline, CDR1 is MNHNY and CDR2 is SVGAGI (reference sequence). The CDR3 consists of 12 residues. The CDR3 region is CASSYNRIEAFF. For the CDR3, the DNA is TGTGCCAGCAGTTACAACCGGATTGAAGCTTTCTTT.

This clonotype turned up a few times. The rearrangement links TRBV2 to TRBJ2-6; D is ambiguous. Germline CDR1 is SNHLY and CDR2 is FYNNEI. The CDR3 totals 13 residues. Between the trimmed V and J ends, which lost 3 bases and 4 bases, there was a span of 4 bases. CDR3 region: CASSDIGANVLTF. In nucleotides, the CDR3 is TGTGCCAGCAGTGATATAGGGGCCAACGTCCTGACTTTC.

A note on this clonotype: The final CDR3 position lacks the conserved phenylalanine or tryptophan, pointing to a likely read error. It is unclear where the CDR3 begins or ends on the DNA, so no DNA is shown, and the CDR3 is as TCRdb lists it. The J gene is TRBJ2-5, the V gene TRBV5-1; TRBD1, the table's D call, was not compared with the DNA. The germline V gene encodes CDR1 SGHRS and CDR2 YFSETQ. The CDR3 is made up of 14 amino acids, end residues included. CDR3 protein: CASSLRDRVGSANT.

This clonotype has a count of ten or more. The V and J genes are TRBV20-1 and TRBJ2-2; perhaps D is TRBD1 or TRBD2 (5 bases each). CDR1 DFQATT and CDR2 SNEGSKA come from the germline V gene (reference sequence). The V end was cut by 2 bases, the J end by 2 bases, with 9 bases between. The CDR3 is made up of 14 amino acids. The CDR3 DNA sequence: TGCAGTGCTAGACGGGACGGAAACACCGGGGAGCTGTTTTTT. Its protein is CSARRDGNTGELFF.

This clonotype was counted a few times. This sequence may be a read error, since a much larger clone differs from it by one base. The chain couples TRBV29-1 to TRBJ1-1, with 7 bases fitting TRBD1. Germline V gene sequence: CDR1 SQVTM, CDR2 ANQGSEA. The CDR3 loop spans 14 amino acids. The CDR3 loop is CSVRGRQGNTEASF. CDR3 nucleotide sequence: TGCAGCGTTAGGGGTCGACAGGGCAACACTGAAGCTTCCTTT.

This chain uses TRBV9 with TRBJ2-5, with D possibly being TRBD2 (7 bases). The CDR3 length is 16 residues. The germline V gene has CDR1 SGDLS and CDR2 YYNGEE. V lost 5 bases and J lost 5, with 22 bases in between. In nucleotides, the CDR3 is TGTGCCAGCAGAGGTGAAGGGGGGGACCAGTGGGAGACCCAGTACTTC. It specifies CASRGEGGDQWETQYF. The variable domain in full, completed from reference TRBV9 and TRBJ2-5, reads DSGVTQTPKHLITATGQRVTLRCSPRSGDLSVYWYQQSLDQGLQFLIQYYNGEERAKGNILERFSAQQFPDLHSELNLSSLELGDSALYFCASRGEGGDQWETQYFGPGTRLLVL.

This clonotype showed up many times. The CDR3 here is CASRGASGPQETQYF. Written as DNA, the CDR3 is TGTGCCAGCAGGGGGGCTAGCGGACCCCAAGAGACCCAGTACTTC. The V gene is TRBV2, the J gene TRBJ2-5; the D gene is possibly TRBD2 (7 bases). The CDR3 is 15 amino acids. V shed 6 bases and J shed 1 base, with 15 bases lying between them. From germline, CDR1 is SNHLY and CDR2 FYNNEI.

This clonotype has at least ten counts. This rearrangement joins TRBV9 to TRBJ1-4, with D perhaps TRBD1 (5 bases). The germline V gene has CDR1 SGDLS and CDR2 YYNGEE. The length of the CDR3 is 15 residues. V lost 4 bases and J lost 4, with 14 bases in between. CDR3 nucleotides: TGTGCCAGCAGCCAAGGAGACGACAGTAATGAAAAACTGTTTTTT. Protein product: CASSQGDDSNEKLFF.

The chain carries TRBV20-1 and TRBJ2-5; 9 positions match TRBD1. J was trimmed by 1 base and V by 6 bases; bases with no gene match: 12. In germline, CDR1 is DFQATT, CDR2 SNEGSKA (reference sequence). This CDR3 region has 16 residues. The CDR3 nucleotides read TGCAGTGCCACTAGCGCCGGGACAGGGATCCAAGAGACCCAGTACTTC. Translation: CSATSAGTGIQETQYF.

The rearrangement joins TRBV2 to TRBJ1-6, with D perhaps TRBD1 (5 bases). Germline loops: CDR1 SNHLY, CDR2 FYNNEI. The CDR3 extends over 15 amino acids. V lost 4 bases, J lost 6 bases, and 13 bases lay in between. The CDR3 nucleotides read TGTGCCAGCAGTGCTTCGGGGCTGGGTAATTCACCCCTCCACTTT. It yields the protein CASSASGLGNSPLHF.

This clonotype was seen only once. The junction shows a germline mismatch at one end, possibly a read error. The CDR3 region has the DNA TGTGCCTGCAGCGTTCGGTTAAGGGAGGATTGGGGGAAGACCCAGTACTTC. It codes for CACSVRLREDWGKTQYF. The rearrangement joins TRBV7-1 to TRBJ2-5; tentatively, D is TRBD2 (6 bases). TRBV7-1 is an open reading frame whose function is uncertain. This CDR3 has 17 residues.

This clonotype was detected many times. This rearrangement joins TRBV7-7 to TRBJ2-2; possible D gene TRBD2, 7 bases. The CDR3 spans 17 residues. Deletions cut 5 bases from V and 2 bases from J, with 18 bases between. Germline lookup yields CDR1 SSHAT and CDR2 FNYEAQ (reference sequence). CDR3 nucleotide sequence: TGTGCCAGCAGCCCCTTAAAGGGGGAGGGTAACACCGGGGAGCTGTTTTTT. Translated, it gives CASSPLKGEGNTGELFF.

A remark on this clonotype: This sequence may be a read error, since a much larger clone differs from it by one base. The J gene is TRBJ2-7, the V gene TRBV6-1; D uncertain. Germline CDR1 and CDR2: MNHNS and SASEGT. The CDR3 sequence is 13 residues long. CDR3 loop: CAGRSASQGEQYF. The CDR3, as DNA: TGTGCCGGCAGATCGGCCTCCCAAGGGGAGCAGTACTTC.

V usage is TRBV29-1 and J usage is TRBJ1-1, with 9 bases identical to TRBD1. Germline assignment: CDR1 SQVTM and CDR2 ANQGSEA. J lost 5 bases, V lost 4 bases, and 5 bases had no gene match. The CDR3 contains 13 residues. The CDR3 region is CSVVGDRATEAFF. The CDR3 DNA reads TGCAGCGTTGTGGGGGACAGGGCAACTGAAGCTTTCTTT. The full variable domain, rest sourced from reference TRBV29-1 and TRBJ1-1, is SAVISQKPSRDICQRGTSLTIQCQVDSQVTMMFWYRQQPGQSLTLIATANQGSEATYESGFVIDKFPISRPNLTFSTLTVSNMSPEDSSIYLCSVVGDRATEAFFGQGTRLTVV.

To note about this clonotype: A clone one base away is much larger, so this may be a read error. This is likely a read error, given that the CDR3 carries no conserved phenylalanine or tryptophan at its end. The rearrangement uses TRBV7-9 and TRBJ1-1; perhaps TRBD1 as D (6 bases). This CDR3 region has 15 residues. CDR1 and CDR2 (germline): SEHNR, FQNEAQ (reference sequence). Trimming removed 2 bases at V and 0 bases at J, with 10 bases between. The CDR3 DNA follows: TGTGCCAGCAGCTTAATTCGGGGGCTGAACACTGAAGCTTTCCTT. Protein sequence: CASSLIRGLNTEAFL.